These 19 T cell receptor beta chains share one sample of origin, sequenced in a study of T cell changes during pregnancy in multiple sclerosis. Method: immunoSEQ multiplex PCR; TCRdb's copy keeps in-frame clones and lacks some. Here the sample spans tens of thousands of clones, about nine tenths being singletons. Here the sequenced sample was peripheral blood, taken in the third trimester of pregnancy. The receptors were gathered from a female donor in good health, enrolled as a control in a pregnancy study.

The rearrangement links TRBV5-1 to TRBJ2-3; D possibly corresponds to TRBD1 (6 bases). CDR3 size: 15 residues. The V end was cut by 5 bases, the J end by 4 bases, with 17 bases between. Germline V CDR1 and CDR2: SGHRS, YFSETQ. The chain's CDR3 is CASRPGTQGADTQYF. The CDR3 bases are TGCGCCAGCAGACCCGGGACACAAGGGGCAGATACGCAGTATTTT.

This clone appeared once. The chain joins TRBV6-1 to TRBJ2-1; tentatively, D is TRBD1 (6 bases). CDR3 length: 13 residues. V gave up 5 bases and J gave up 10 bases, with 15 bases separating them. The germline CDR1 and CDR2 sequences are MNHNS and SASEGT. The CDR3: CASSSQGTGEQFF. For the CDR3, the DNA is TGTGCCAGCAGTTCCCAGGGGACGGGAGAGCAGTTCTTC.

This clone turned up a few times. The rearrangement links TRBV19 to TRBJ1-2, with 12 bases fitting TRBD1. Germline V gene sequence: CDR1 LNHDA, CDR2 SQIVND (reference sequence). CDR3 length: 14 amino acids. J was trimmed by 2 bases and V by 8 bases; bases with no gene match: 3. CDR3 sequence reads: CASWDRGRNYGYTF. For the CDR3, the DNA is TGTGCCAGTTGGGACAGGGGGCGCAACTATGGCTACACCTTC.

The chain carries TRBV5-1 and TRBJ1-1, with D maybe TRBD1 (5 bases). The CDR3 length is 14 residues. Looked up from germline, CDR1 is SGHRS and CDR2 is YFSETQ. The V gene lost 0 bases and the J gene lost 0 bases, with 6 bases spanning the gap. In nucleotides, the CDR3 is TGCGCCAGCAGCTTGGACAGGATGAACACTGAAGCTTTCTTT. Protein product: CASSLDRMNTEAFF.

This sequence joins TRBV6-5 and TRBJ2-7; weak D call: TRBD2 (5 bases). CDR1 is MNHEY and CDR2 is SVGAGI in the germline V gene. The CDR3 spans 14 residues. V was clipped by 0 bases and J by 3 bases, with 9 bases between them. For the CDR3, the DNA is TGTGCCAGCAGTTACTCGGACCGGGGCTACGAGCAGTACTTC. Translating gives CASSYSDRGYEQYF.

The genes are TRBV13 and TRBJ2-3, with D tentatively TRBD1 (5 bases). The CDR3 loop spans 17 amino acids. Per the germline V gene, CDR1 is PRHDT and CDR2 is FYEKMQ (reference sequence). The ends were cut back, 0 bases at V and 3 bases at J, with 16 bases in the middle. CDR3 DNA sequence: TGTGCCAGCAGCTTAGGCCGCAGGGTTCAGGGTACAGATACGCAGTATTTT. The encoded protein is CASSLGRRVQGTDTQYF.

The chain employs TRBV7-6 and TRBJ2-7; D is possibly TRBD1 (5 bases). CDR1 and CDR2 (germline): SGHVS, FNYEAQ. The CDR3 spans 14 residues. The ends were cut back, 2 bases at V and 3 bases at J, with 11 bases in the middle. CDR3 sequence: CASSLQGYGYEQYF. DNA for the CDR3: TGTGCCAGCAGCTTACAGGGTTATGGCTACGAGCAGTACTTC.

This chain links TRBV11-2 with TRBJ2-1; 11 bases are a match to TRBD2. Per germline, CDR1 SGHAT and CDR2 FQNNGV. CDR3 length equals 17 residues. V gave up 1 base and J gave up 5 bases; unmatched junction bases: 7. The CDR3 DNA follows: TGTGCCAGCAGCTTAGCTAGCGGGAGGACTAGAGACAATGAGCAGTTCTTC. Residues: CASSLASGRTRDNEQFF.

This rearrangement joins TRBV27 to TRBJ2-5; 10 bases agree with TRBD2. This CDR3 is built from 16 residues. With V trimmed by 0 bases and J by 2 bases, 3 bases remained unmatched. The germline gives CDR1 MNHEY, CDR2 SMNVEV (reference sequence). CDR3 residues: CASSLSKLAGQETQYF. As DNA, the CDR3 is TGTGCCAGCAGTTTATCGAAACTAGCGGGACAAGAGACCCAGTACTTC.

Here the CDR3 DNA reads TGTGCCAGCAGCCTTAGCAATCAGCCCCAGCATTTT. Translation: CASSLSNQPQHF. This chain links TRBV7-2 with TRBJ1-5; D uncertain. V was trimmed by 5 bases and J by 0 bases, leaving 2 bases between them. Germline values: CDR1 SGHTA, CDR2 FQGNSA. The CDR3 length is 12 residues.

V gene TRBV5-1 combines with J gene TRBJ2-2, with 13 bases that match TRBD2. The CDR3 runs 16 residues. After removal of 5 bases from V and 3 bases from J, the junction contained 4 bases not matched to a gene. Germline CDR1 is SGHRS and CDR2 is YFSETQ. The CDR3 region is CASRSGTSGDTGELFF. The DNA of the CDR3 is TGCGCCAGCAGATCCGGGACTAGCGGGGACACCGGGGAGCTGTTTTTT.

The chain recombines TRBV7-2 with TRBJ1-1, with D hard to call. V dropped 5 bases and J dropped 0 bases, with 7 bases sitting between them. Germline-derived CDR1 and CDR2 are SGHTA and FQGNSA. This CDR3 has 13 amino acids. The CDR3 DNA reads as TGTGCCAGCAGCAACAACCTGAACACTGAAGCTTTCTTT. It is translated as CASSNNLNTEAFF.

This chain connects TRBV30 to TRBJ1-2; 10 nucleotides line up with TRBD1. There are 14 residues in the CDR3. The V gene end was trimmed by 2 bases and the J gene end by 4 bases; junction bases not matched to a gene: 4. The germline V gene has CDR1 GTSNPN and CDR2 SVGIG (reference sequence). CDR3 sequence reads: CAWSRDRGGYGYTF. The CDR3 DNA reads as TGTGCCTGGAGTCGGGACAGGGGAGGCTATGGCTACACCTTC.

This chain links TRBV12-2 with TRBJ2-2; the table calls TRBD1, which could not be checked here. TRBV12-2 constitutes a pseudogene. This CDR3 region has 16 residues. The CDR3 coding sequence is TGTGCAAGTCGCCCCCAGACAGGGCGGAACACCGGGGAGCTGTTTTTT. Translating it yields CASRPQTGRNTGELFF.

This chain connects TRBV5-4 to TRBJ2-2; tentative D call: TRBD2 (6 bases). Trimming pared 0 bases from V and 0 bases from J, leaving 12 bases between. Germline V CDR1 and CDR2: SGHNT, YYREEE (reference sequence). The CDR3 covers 17 residues. In DNA form, the CDR3 reads TGTGCCAGCAGCTTGGTTTTTGCGGGGACGAACACCGGGGAGCTGTTTTTT. Residues: CASSLVFAGTNTGELFF.

The CDR3 sequence: CASRSPAGAISYEQYF. The CDR3 DNA sequence: TGTGCCAGCAGATCTCCAGCGGGGGCTATCTCCTACGAGCAGTACTTC. This chain uses TRBV2 with TRBJ2-7, with 8 bases matching TRBD2. Germline CDR1 reads SNHLY; CDR2 reads FYNNEI. This CDR3 spans 16 amino acids. V lost 6 bases to trimming and J lost 0 bases; unmatched junction nucleotides: 10.

This chain joins TRBV5-5 and TRBJ2-6; D may be TRBD1 (5 bases). The CDR3 runs to 19 residues. V lost 4 bases, J lost 4 bases, and 24 bases lay in between. Germline loops: CDR1 SGHKS, CDR2 YYEKEE (reference sequence). CDR3 sequence: CASSPATQGPWSGANVLTF. CDR3 in DNA: TGTGCCAGCAGCCCCGCTACCCAGGGCCCATGGTCCGGGGCCAACGTCCTGACTTTC. The variable domain in full, completed from reference TRBV5-5 and TRBJ2-6, reads DAGVTQSPTHLIKTRGQQVTLRCSPISGHKSVSWYQQVLGQGPQFIFQYYEKEERGRGNFPDRFSARQFPNYSSELNVNALLLGDSALYLCASSPATQGPWSGANVLTFGAGSRLTVL.

V and J are TRBV6-1 and TRBJ2-2; D not resolved. The germline V gene encodes CDR1 MNHNS and CDR2 SASEGT. This CDR3 has 12 residues. V was shortened by 4 bases and J by 6 bases, with 6 bases between the two germline ends. The CDR3 DNA is TGTGCCAGCAGTGCAAGCCCCGGGGAGCTGTTTTTT. It yields the protein CASSASPGELFF.

The chain has TRBV27 and TRBJ2-7; a weak D match, TRBD2 (6 bases). Trimming left V 0 bases short and J 1 base short, with 13 bases between. CDR1 and CDR2 (germline): MNHEY, SMNVEV (reference sequence). CDR3 length equals 16 residues. The CDR3 DNA reads as TGTGCCAGCAGTTTATCAGGCGGGGTCGTATCCTACGAGCAGTACTTC. Its protein is CASSLSGGVVSYEQYF.